Shown below are 10 T cell receptor beta chains from a single sample sequenced in a study of a mutant IDH1 vaccine in newly diagnosed glioma. Time point denoted: week 23, last vaccination. The investigators gave 300 ug of mutant IDH1 20-mer peptide in each vaccine dose, together with topical imiquimod. Their specific antigens are unknown. Produced via immunoSEQ multiplex PCR; TCRdb's table is partial and in-frame only. The sample includes 40,000 to 45,000 clones, about 81% of them seen just once. The sequencing here drew on PBMCs, taken from a glioma patient whose treatment included an IDH1 peptide vaccine. The receptors were gathered from a young woman with glioma. Some clones in this sample may be carry-over from other donors' samples.

The chain links TRBV7-3 to TRBJ2-3, with 7 bases that match TRBD1. Germline V CDR1 and CDR2: SGHTA, FQGTGA. The CDR3 spans 15 residues. Trimming removed 5 bases from V and 1 base from J; junction bases left unmatched: 6. CDR3 DNA: TGTGCCAGCAGCCCTGACAGGGTGGGCACAGATACGCAGTATTTT. This codes for CASSPDRVGTDTQYF.

The chain joins TRBV5-1 to TRBJ2-5; 11 bases line up with TRBD2. Trimming at V came to 4 bases and at J to 5 bases, leaving 10 bases not matched to a gene. The CDR3 extends over 16 amino acids. The germline V gene has CDR1 SGHRS and CDR2 YFSETQ. DNA of the CDR3: TGCGCCAGCAGCAAGACTAGCGGGATGGTCAGGGAGACCCAGTACTTC. Residues: CASSKTSGMVRETQYF.

The chain joins TRBV5-4 to TRBJ2-2; weak D call: TRBD2 (5 bases). This CDR3 has 15 residues. V was clipped by 2 bases and J by 5 bases, with 13 bases between them. CDR1 is SGHNT, CDR2 YYREEE, per germline (reference sequence). The CDR3 reads CASSLGGSLTGELFF. CDR3 bases: TGTGCCAGCAGCTTAGGTGGGAGTTTGACCGGGGAGCTGTTTTTT.

The V and J genes are TRBV5-1 and TRBJ2-6, with 9 bases lining up with TRBD2. Germline V lookup: CDR1 SGHRS, CDR2 YFSETQ. The CDR3 sequence is 19 residues long. The trim removed 2 bases at V and 0 bases at J, leaving 9 bases unmatched. CDR3 sequence: CASSLFELAGVSGANVLTF. The CDR3 DNA reads TGCGCCAGCAGCTTATTTGAACTAGCGGGCGTCTCTGGGGCCAACGTCCTGACTTTC.

CDR3 sequence (DNA): TGTGCCAGCACGGGGCGGCTTTACGAGCAGTACTTC. Translation gives CASTGRLYEQYF. The rearrangement uses TRBV6-1 and TRBJ2-7; either TRBD1 or TRBD2 may fit D (5 bases each). CDR1 is MNHNS and CDR2 is SASEGT in the germline V gene. The CDR3 spans 12 residues. V dropped 7 bases and J dropped 4 bases, with 11 bases sitting between them.

The chain is built from TRBV4-2 and TRBJ1-1; D is perhaps TRBD1 (5 bases). V gave up 2 bases and J gave up 3 bases, with 10 bases separating them. The CDR3 is 14 residues long. CDR1 and CDR2 from the germline V gene are LGHNA and YNFKEQ. CDR3 region: CASSQTTGYTEAFF. CDR3 DNA sequence: TGTGCCAGCAGCCAAACCACAGGATACACTGAAGCTTTCTTT.

This chain connects TRBV7-3 to TRBJ1-1; no definite D call. Germline CDR1 and CDR2: SGHTA and FQGTGA. This CDR3 has 13 amino acids. V was shortened by 5 bases and J by 6 bases, with 13 bases between the two germline ends. The CDR3 here is CASSPRVGSEAFF. The CDR3 DNA sequence: TGTGCCAGCAGCCCTAGGGTTGGGTCTGAAGCTTTCTTT.

This chain joins TRBV14 and TRBJ2-5, with 9 bases fitting TRBD2. Germline V gene sequence: CDR1 SGHDN, CDR2 FVKESK. The junction had 5 bases not matched to a gene; V was cut back by 1 base and J by 5 bases. This CDR3 has 15 amino acids. CDR3 region: CASSQVAGVGETQYF. CDR3 nucleotides: TGTGCCAGCAGCCAAGTAGCGGGAGTTGGTGAGACCCAGTACTTC. The full variable domain, its missing parts supplied by reference TRBV14 and TRBJ2-5, is EAGVTQFPSHSVIEKGQTVTLRCDPISGHDNLYWYRRVMGKEIKFLLHFVKESKQDESGMPNNRFLAERTGGTYSTLKVQPAELEDSGVYFCASSQVAGVGETQYFGPGTRLLVL.

This rearrangement joins TRBV29-1 to TRBJ2-7, with D perhaps being TRBD1 or TRBD2 (5 bases each). The germline CDR1 and CDR2 sequences are SQVTM and ANQGSEA. V lost 6 bases and J 7 bases, leaving 19 bases between the germline ends. The CDR3 totals 13 residues. The CDR3 region is CSVRGDVPGEQYF. In DNA, the CDR3 is TGCAGCGTCCGGGGCGACGTTCCGGGGGAGCAGTACTTC.

This clone came up once. The rearrangement uses TRBV21-1 and TRBJ1-5; TRBD1, the table's D call, was not compared with the DNA. TRBV21-1 counts as a pseudogene. The CDR3 length is 14 residues. CDR3 in amino acids: CASSKDRANQPQHF. CDR3 bases: TGTGCCAGCAGCAAGGACAGAGCTAATCAGCCCCAGCATTTT.